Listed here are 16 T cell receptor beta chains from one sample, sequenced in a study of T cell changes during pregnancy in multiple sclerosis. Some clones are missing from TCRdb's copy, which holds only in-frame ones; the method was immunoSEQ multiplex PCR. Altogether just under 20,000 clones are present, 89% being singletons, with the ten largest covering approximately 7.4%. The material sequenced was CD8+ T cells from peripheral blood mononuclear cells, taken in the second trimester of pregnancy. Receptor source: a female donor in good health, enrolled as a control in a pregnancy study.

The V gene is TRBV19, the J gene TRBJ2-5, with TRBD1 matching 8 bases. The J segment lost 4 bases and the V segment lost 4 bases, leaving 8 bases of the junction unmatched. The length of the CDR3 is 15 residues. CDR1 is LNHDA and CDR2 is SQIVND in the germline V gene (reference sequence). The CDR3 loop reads CASSTPPGGGETQYF. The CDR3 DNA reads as TGTGCCAGTAGTACACCTCCAGGGGGCGGAGAGACCCAGTACTTC. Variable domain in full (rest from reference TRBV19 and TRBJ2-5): DGGITQSPKYLFRKEGQNVTLSCEQNLNHDAMYWYRQDPGQGLRLIYYSQIVNDFQKGDIAEGYSVSREKKESFPLTVTSAQKNPTAFYLCASSTPPGGGETQYFGPGTRLLVL.

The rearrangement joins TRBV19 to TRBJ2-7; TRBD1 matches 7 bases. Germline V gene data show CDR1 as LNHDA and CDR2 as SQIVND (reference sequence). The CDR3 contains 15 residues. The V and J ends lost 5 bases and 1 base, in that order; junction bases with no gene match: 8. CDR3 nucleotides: TGTGCCAGTAGTCCGGGGACAGCAATGTCCTACGAGCAGTACTTC. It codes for CASSPGTAMSYEQYF.

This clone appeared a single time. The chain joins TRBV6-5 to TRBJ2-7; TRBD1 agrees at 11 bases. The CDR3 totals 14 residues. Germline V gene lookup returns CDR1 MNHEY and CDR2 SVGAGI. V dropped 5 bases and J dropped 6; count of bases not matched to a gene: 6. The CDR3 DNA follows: TGTGCCAGCAGTCCGGGACAGGGGGTAGGCGAGCAGTACTTC. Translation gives CASSPGQGVGEQYF.

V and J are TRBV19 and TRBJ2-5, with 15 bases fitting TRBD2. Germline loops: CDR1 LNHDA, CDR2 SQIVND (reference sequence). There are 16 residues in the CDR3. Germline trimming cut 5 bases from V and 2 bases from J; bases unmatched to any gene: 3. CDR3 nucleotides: TGTGCCAGTAGTGAGGGACTAGCGGGGGGTCAAGAGACCCAGTACTTC. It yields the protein CASSEGLAGGQETQYF. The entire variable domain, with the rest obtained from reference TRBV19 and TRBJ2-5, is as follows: DGGITQSPKYLFRKEGQNVTLSCEQNLNHDAMYWYRQDPGQGLRLIYYSQIVNDFQKGDIAEGYSVSREKKESFPLTVTSAQKNPTAFYLCASSEGLAGGQETQYFGPGTRLLVL.

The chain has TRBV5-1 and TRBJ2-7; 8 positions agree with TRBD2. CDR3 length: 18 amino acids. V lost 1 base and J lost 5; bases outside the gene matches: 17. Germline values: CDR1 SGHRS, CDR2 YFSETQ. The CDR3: CASSLSGGLVSARDEQYF. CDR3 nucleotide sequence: TGCGCCAGCAGCTTGAGCGGGGGACTAGTCTCTGCTCGGGACGAGCAGTACTTC.

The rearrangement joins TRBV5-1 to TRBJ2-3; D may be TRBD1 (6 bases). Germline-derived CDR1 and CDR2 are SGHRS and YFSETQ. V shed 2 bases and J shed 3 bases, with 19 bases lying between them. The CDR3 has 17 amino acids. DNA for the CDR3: TGCGCCAGCAGCTTAAAAGAAACCGAGGGGGTTACAGATACGCAGTATTTT. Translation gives CASSLKETEGVTDTQYF.

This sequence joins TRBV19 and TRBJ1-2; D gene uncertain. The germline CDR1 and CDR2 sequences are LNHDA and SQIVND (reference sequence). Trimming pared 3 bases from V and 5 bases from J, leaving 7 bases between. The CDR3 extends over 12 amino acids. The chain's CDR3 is CASSIEGYGYTF. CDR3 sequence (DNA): TGTGCCAGTAGTATCGAGGGATATGGCTACACCTTC.

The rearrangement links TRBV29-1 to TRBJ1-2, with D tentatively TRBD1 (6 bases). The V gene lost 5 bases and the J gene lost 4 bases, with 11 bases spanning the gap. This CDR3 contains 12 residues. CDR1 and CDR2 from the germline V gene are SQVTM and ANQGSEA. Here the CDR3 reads CSVQEGGYGYTF. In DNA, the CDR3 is TGCAGCGTTCAGGAAGGGGGCTATGGCTACACCTTC.

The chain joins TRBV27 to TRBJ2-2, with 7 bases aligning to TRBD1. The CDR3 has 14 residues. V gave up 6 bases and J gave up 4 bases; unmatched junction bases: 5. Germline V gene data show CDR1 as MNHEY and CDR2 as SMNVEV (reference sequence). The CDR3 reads CASRAGQATGELFF. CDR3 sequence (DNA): TGTGCCAGCAGGGCTGGACAGGCCACCGGGGAGCTGTTTTTT.

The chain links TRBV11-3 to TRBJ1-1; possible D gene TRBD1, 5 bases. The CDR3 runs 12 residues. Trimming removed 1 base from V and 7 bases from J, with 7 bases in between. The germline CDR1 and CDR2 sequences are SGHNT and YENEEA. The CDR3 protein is CASSLGRGEAFF. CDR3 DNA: TGTGCCAGCAGCTTAGGGAGGGGTGAAGCTTTCTTT.

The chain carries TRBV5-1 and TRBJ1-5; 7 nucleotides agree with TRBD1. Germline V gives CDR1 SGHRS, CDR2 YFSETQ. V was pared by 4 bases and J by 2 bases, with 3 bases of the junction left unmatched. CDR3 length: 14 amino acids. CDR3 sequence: CASSTTGGNQPQHF. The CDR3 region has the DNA TGCGCCAGCAGCACCACAGGGGGCAATCAGCCCCAGCATTTT.

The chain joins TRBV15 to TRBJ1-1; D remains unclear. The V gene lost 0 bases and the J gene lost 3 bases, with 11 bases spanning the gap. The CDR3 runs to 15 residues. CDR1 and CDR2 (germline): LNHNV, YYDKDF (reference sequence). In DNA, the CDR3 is TGTGCCACCAGCAGAGATCTGGCCCAGTACACTGAAGCTTTCTTT. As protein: CATSRDLAQYTEAFF.

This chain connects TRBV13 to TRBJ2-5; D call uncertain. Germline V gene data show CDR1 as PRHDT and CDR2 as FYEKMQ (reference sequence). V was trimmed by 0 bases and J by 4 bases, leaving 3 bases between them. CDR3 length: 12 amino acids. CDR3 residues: CASSLGSETQYF. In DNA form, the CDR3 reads TGTGCCAGCAGCTTAGGCTCAGAGACCCAGTACTTC.

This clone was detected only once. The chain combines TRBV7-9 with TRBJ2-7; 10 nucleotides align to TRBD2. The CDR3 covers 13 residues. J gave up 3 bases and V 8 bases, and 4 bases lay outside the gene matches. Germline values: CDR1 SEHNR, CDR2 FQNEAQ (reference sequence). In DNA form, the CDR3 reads TGTGCCAGCGGAGCGGGAGGGGGCTACGAGCAGTACTTC. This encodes CASGAGGGYEQYF.

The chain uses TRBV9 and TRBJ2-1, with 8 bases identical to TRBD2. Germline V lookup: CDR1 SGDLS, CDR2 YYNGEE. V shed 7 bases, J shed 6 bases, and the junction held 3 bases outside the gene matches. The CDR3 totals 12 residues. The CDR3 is CASGRGVNEQFF. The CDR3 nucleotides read TGTGCCAGCGGGCGGGGGGTCAATGAGCAGTTCTTC.

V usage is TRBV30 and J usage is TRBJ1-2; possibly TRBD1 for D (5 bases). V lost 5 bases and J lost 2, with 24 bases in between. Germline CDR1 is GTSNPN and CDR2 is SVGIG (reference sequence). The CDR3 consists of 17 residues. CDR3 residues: CAWARGGEGQLNYGYTF. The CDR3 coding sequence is TGTGCCTGGGCTCGGGGGGGGGAGGGCCAGCTAAACTATGGCTACACCTTC.